These 9 T cell receptor beta chains originate from one sample sequenced in a study of Graves' ophthalmopathy and Graves' hyperthyroidism (dated by TCRdb to 2016 to 2019). Reads for this sample came from an Illumina HiSeq 2000. TCR beta CDR3 regions were amplified from RNA transcripts for repertoire sequencing. The first round was an RT-PCR using HTBI primers with the Qiagen OneStep RT-PCR kit, and this first round was followed by a second-round multiplex PCR, then size selection and purification. The public sequencing data were trimmed at Q25 with fastp and processed into clonotypes with MiXCR by TCRdb, which kept only in-frame beta chains. CDR3 protein duplicates are merged, each entry listing the most common genes and DNA. The sample table holds about 400,000 distinct CDR3 sequences, of which about a sixth were seen once. Roughly 1.6% of the sample lies in the top ten. Sequencing was carried out using peripheral blood. The source of these receptors is a young woman with Graves' ophthalmopathy. Donor details come from another sample of the same person, matched by shared clones.

This clonotype was seen many times. The chain employs TRBV11-1 and TRBJ2-5; 7 nucleotides match TRBD1. Germline CDR1 reads SGHAT; CDR2 reads FQDESV (reference sequence). CDR3 length: 14 residues. V dropped 9 bases and J dropped 5; count of bases not matched to a gene: 12. In DNA form, the CDR3 reads TGTGCCAGTAGTCTTGGGACAGCGCAGGAGACCCAGTACTTC. This sequence encodes CASSLGTAQETQYF.

V gene TRBV6-1 combines with J gene TRBJ2-7; 8 nucleotides agree with TRBD2. V was clipped by 9 bases and J by 4 bases; unmatched bases: 8. This CDR3 has 13 amino acids. CDR1 MNHNS and CDR2 SASEGT come from the germline V gene. The CDR3 reads CASAAGGRYEQYF. DNA of the CDR3: TGTGCCAGTGCTGCTGGCGGGAGGTACGAGCAGTACTTC.

This sequence joins TRBV20-1 and TRBJ2-7; 7 nucleotides align to TRBD2. CDR3 length: 15 residues. Germline V CDR1 and CDR2: DFQATT, SNEGSKA (reference sequence). V shed 0 bases and J 7 bases; nucleotides not matched to a gene: 12. CDR3 loop: CSARDGWGRAWEQYF. Written as DNA, the CDR3 is TGCAGTGCTAGAGATGGGTGGGGGAGGGCCTGGGAGCAGTACTTC.

This clonotype was found many times. V usage is TRBV29-1 and J usage is TRBJ2-7; D ambiguous. CDR1 is SQVTM, CDR2 ANQGSEA, per germline. V lost 1 base and J 5 bases, leaving 6 bases between the germline ends. This CDR3 comprises 11 residues. In DNA, the CDR3 is TGCAGCGTTGAAGCGGCCCACGAGCAGTACTTC. Translating gives CSVEAAHEQYF.

This clonotype was counted at least ten times. J is TRBJ1-6 and V is TRBV3-1; TRBD1 might be the D (6 bases). V lost 4 bases, J lost 6 bases, and 16 bases lay in between. The CDR3 has 16 amino acids. Germline V lookup: CDR1 LGHDT, CDR2 YNNKEL (reference sequence). DNA of the CDR3: TGTGCCAGCAGCCTCAGGGGCGGAGGTGGTAATTCACCCCTCCACTTT. Translation: CASSLRGGGGNSPLHF.

The chain employs TRBV6-1 and TRBJ1-1, with D unresolved. The CDR3 totals 14 residues. V was trimmed by 3 bases and J by 4 bases, leaving 12 bases between them. Germline lookup yields CDR1 MNHNS and CDR2 SASEGT. The CDR3 is CASSDVIGSTEAFF. CDR3 nucleotides: TGTGCCAGCAGTGACGTAATAGGGAGCACTGAAGCTTTCTTT.

This clonotype has ten or more counts. The CDR3 ends on some other residue instead of the conserved phenylalanine or tryptophan, so this is likely a read error. The chain combines TRBV13 with TRBJ2-7; D gene uncertain. Deletions cut 5 bases from V and 2 bases from J, with 13 bases between. Germline lookup yields CDR1 PRHDT and CDR2 FYEKMQ (reference sequence). The CDR3 is 14 amino acids. CDR3 sequence (DNA): TGTGCCAGCAGCCCTCCGGACGGCGCCTACGAGCAGTACTCC. Its protein is CASSPPDGAYEQYS.

This clonotype was observed many times. The J gene is TRBJ1-1, the V gene TRBV3-1; weak D call: TRBD1 (5 bases). CDR1 is LGHDT and CDR2 is YNNKEL in the germline V gene (reference sequence). The CDR3 covers 19 residues. The V and J ends lost 1 base and 0 bases respectively, with 21 bases between them. The CDR3 is CASSQVASGLHRMNTEAFF. DNA of the CDR3: TGTGCCAGCAGCCAAGTCGCGTCGGGACTTCACCGTATGAACACTGAAGCTTTCTTT.

The sample holds one count of this clonotype. A single base separates this from a much larger clone, so it may be a read error. V and J are TRBV7-8 and TRBJ2-5; TRBD1 aligns across 7 bases. Germline values: CDR1 SGHVS, CDR2 FQNEAQ. After removal of 5 bases from V and 2 bases from J, the junction contained 20 bases not matched to a gene. The CDR3 is 19 residues long. The CDR3 DNA follows: TGTGCCAGCAGCCGACCCGAACCACGCCGACAGGGTGGGCAAGAGACCCAGTACTTC. Translating gives CASSRPEPRRQGGQETQYF.